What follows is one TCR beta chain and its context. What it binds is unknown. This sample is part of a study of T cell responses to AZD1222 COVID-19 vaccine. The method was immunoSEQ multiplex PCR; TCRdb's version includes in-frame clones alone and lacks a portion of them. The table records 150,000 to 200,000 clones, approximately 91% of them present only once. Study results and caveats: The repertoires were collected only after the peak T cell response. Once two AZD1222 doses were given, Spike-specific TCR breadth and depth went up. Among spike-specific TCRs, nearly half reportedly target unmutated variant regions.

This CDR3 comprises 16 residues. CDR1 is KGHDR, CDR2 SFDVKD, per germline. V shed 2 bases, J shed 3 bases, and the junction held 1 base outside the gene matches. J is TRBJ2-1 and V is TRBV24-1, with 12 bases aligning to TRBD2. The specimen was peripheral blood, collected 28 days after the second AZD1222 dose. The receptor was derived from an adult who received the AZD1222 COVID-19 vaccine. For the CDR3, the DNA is TGTGCCACCAGTGATTCTAGCGGGAGGGTCTACAATGAGCAGTTCTTC. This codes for CATSDSSGRVYNEQFF.